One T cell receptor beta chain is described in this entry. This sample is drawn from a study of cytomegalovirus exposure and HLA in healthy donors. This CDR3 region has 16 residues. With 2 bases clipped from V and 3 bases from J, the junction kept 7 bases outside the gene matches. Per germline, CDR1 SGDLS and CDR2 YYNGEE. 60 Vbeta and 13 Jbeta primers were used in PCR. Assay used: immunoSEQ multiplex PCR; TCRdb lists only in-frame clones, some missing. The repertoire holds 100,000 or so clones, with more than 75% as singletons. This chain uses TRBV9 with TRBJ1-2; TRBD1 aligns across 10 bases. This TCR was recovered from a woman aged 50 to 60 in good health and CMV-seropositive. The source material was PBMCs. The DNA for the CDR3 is TGTGCCAGCAGCGTCCAGAGGGGACAGGGGCACTATGGCTACACCTTC. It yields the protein CASSVQRGQGHYGYTF. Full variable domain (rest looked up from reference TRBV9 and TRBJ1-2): DSGVTQTPKHLITATGQRVTLRCSPRSGDLSVYWYQQSLDQGLQFLIQYYNGEERAKGNILERFSAQQFPDLHSELNLSSLELGDSALYFCASSVQRGQGHYGYTFGSGTRLTVV.